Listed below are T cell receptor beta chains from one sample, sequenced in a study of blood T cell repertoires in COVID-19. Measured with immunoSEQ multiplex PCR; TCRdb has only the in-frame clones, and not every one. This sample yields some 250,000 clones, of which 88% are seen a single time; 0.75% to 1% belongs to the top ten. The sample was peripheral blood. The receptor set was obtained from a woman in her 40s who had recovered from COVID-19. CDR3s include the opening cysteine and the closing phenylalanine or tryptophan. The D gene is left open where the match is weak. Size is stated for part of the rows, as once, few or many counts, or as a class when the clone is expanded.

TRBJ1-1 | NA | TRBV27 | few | CATLGSRGATEAFF | TGTGCCACCCTCGGCAGCCGCGGGGCCACTGAAGCTTTCTTT
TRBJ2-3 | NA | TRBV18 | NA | CASSPHTDTQYF | TGTGCCAGCTCACCCCACACAGATACGCAGTATTTT
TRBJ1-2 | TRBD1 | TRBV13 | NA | CATPGTGNGYTF | TGTGCCACCCCCGGGACAGGGAATGGCTACACCTTC
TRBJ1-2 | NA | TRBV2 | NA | CASSESSIYGYTF | TGTGCCAGCAGTGAGAGTTCCATCTATGGCTACACCTTC
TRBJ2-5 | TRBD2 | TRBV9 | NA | CASSVEGLADHQETQYF | TGTGCCAGCAGCGTGGAGGGACTAGCGGACCACCAAGAGACCCAGTACTTC
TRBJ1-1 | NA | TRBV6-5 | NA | CASREGVTEAFF | TGTGCCAGCCGGGAGGGGGTCACTGAAGCTTTCTTT
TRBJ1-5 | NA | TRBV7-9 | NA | CASSLAGGASPPHQPQHF | TGTGCCAGCAGCTTAGCGGGGGGGGCCAGCCCCCCCCATCAGCCCCAGCATTTT
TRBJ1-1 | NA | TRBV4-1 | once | CASSQVGRRGGAFF | TGCGCCAGCAGCCAAGTGGGCAGGAGGGGGGGGGCTTTCTTT
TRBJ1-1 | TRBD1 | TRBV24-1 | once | CATSDPNGQGGTEAFF | TGTGCCACCAGTGACCCAAACGGACAGGGGGGGACTGAAGCTTTCTTT
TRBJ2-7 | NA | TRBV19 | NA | CASTPRSSYEQYF | TGTGCCAGTACCCCGCGTAGCTCCTACGAGCAGTACTTC
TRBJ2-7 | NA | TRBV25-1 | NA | CASSGGTFSYEQYF | TGTGCCAGCAGTGGGGGGACTTTCTCCTACGAGCAGTACTTC
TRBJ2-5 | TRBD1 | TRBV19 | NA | CASRGLWDSQETQYF | TGTGCCAGTAGAGGCCTTTGGGACAGCCAAGAGACCCAGTACTTC
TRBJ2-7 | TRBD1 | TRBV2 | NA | CASREGQVRHEQYF | TGTGCCAGCAGGGAGGGACAGGTTCGCCACGAGCAGTACTTC
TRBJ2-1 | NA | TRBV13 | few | CASSWAANLEQFF | TGTGCCAGCAGCTGGGCCGCTAACCTAGAGCAGTTCTTC
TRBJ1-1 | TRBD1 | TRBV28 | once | CASSLLPGQASNTEAFF | TGTGCCAGCAGTTTGCTTCCGGGACAGGCTAGCAACACTGAAGCTTTCTTT
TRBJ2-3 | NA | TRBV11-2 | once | CASSSIHGDTQYF | TGTGCCAGCAGCTCTATTCACGGGGATACGCAGTATTTT
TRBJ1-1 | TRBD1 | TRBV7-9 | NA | CASSPRPRQGYTEAFF | TGTGCCAGCAGCCCACGCCCCCGACAGGGGTACACTGAAGCTTTCTTT
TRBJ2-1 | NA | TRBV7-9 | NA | CASSLKKRSSYNEQFF | TGTGCCAGCAGCTTAAAGAAACGGAGTTCCTACAATGAGCAGTTCTTC
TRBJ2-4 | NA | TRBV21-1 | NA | CASSNDRGGLAKNIQYF | TGTGCCAGCAGCAACGACAGGGGGGGTCTGGCCAAAAACATTCAGTACTTC
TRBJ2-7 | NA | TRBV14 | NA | CASSQVGAGRTYEQYF | TGTGCCAGCAGCCAAGTCGGGGCAGGGAGGACGTACGAGCAGTACTTC
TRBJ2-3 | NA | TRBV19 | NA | CASSIDLRPRGTQYF | TGTGCCAGTAGTATAGATCTCAGGCCCCGGGGTACGCAGTATTTT
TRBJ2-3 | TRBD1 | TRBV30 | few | CAWNPPGTGFTDTQYF | TGTGCCTGGAACCCACCCGGGACAGGATTCACAGATACGCAGTATTTT
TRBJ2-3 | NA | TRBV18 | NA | CAGRLGGTQYF | TGTGCCGGCCGCCTCGGGGGTACGCAGTATTTT
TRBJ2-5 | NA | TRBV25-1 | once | CASSPQRSEGPWETQYF | TGTGCCAGCAGTCCTCAAAGGTCGGAGGGCCCGTGGGAGACCCAGTACTTC
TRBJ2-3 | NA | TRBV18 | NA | CASSPPGRITDTQYF | TGTGCCAGCTCACCACCCGGCAGGATCACAGATACGCAGTATTTT
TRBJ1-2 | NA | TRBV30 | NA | CAWSVSPNYGYTF | TGTGCCTGGAGTGTATCCCCGAACTATGGCTACACCTTC
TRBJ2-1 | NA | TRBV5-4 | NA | CASSAESYNEQFF | TGTGCCAGCAGCGCCGAGTCATACAATGAGCAGTTCTTC
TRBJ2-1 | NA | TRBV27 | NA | CASSFLRESDEQFF | TGTGCCAGCAGTTTCCTCCGGGAAAGCGATGAGCAGTTCTTC
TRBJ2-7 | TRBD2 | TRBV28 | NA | CASSLVAGGWEQYF | TGTGCCAGCAGTTTAGTAGCGGGAGGGTGGGAGCAGTACTTC
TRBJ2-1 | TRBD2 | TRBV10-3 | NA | CAISELQREGLGEQFF | TGTGCCATCAGTGAGTTGCAGCGGGAGGGCCTCGGTGAGCAGTTCTTC
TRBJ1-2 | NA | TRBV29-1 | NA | CSVPGALNWYGYTF | TGCAGCGTCCCTGGGGCCTTGAACTGGTATGGCTACACCTTC
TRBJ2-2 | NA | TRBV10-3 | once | CAISESRDLELFF | TGTGCCATCAGTGAGTCTCGGGATCTGGAGCTGTTTTTT
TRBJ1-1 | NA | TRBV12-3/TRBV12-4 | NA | CASSSDSATEAFF | TGTGCCAGCAGTTCCGACAGCGCTACTGAAGCTTTCTTT
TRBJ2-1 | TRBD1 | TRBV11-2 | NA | CASSLRDRQFF | TGTGCCAGCAGCTTACGGGACAGACAGTTCTTC
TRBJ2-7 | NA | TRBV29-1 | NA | CSGGDSRSYEQYF | TGCAGCGGGGGGGACAGTCGCTCCTACGAGCAGTACTTC
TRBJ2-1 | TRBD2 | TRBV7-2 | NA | CASSAILAGGSGEQFF | TGTGCCAGCAGCGCTATACTAGCGGGAGGGTCGGGGGAGCAGTTCTTC
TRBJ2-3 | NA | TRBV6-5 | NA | CASSYRGGTDTQYF | TGTGCCAGCAGTTACAGAGGTGGGACAGATACGCAGTATTTT
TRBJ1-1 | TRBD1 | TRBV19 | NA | CASTPDRGKGNTEAFF | TGTGCCAGTACCCCGGACAGGGGGAAAGGGAACACTGAAGCTTTCTTT
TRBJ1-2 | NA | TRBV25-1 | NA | CASSESAAVGGYTF | TGTGCCAGCAGTGAGTCCGCTGCCGTCGGGGGCTACACCTTC
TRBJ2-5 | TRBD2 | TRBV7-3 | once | CASSLRAGLVGGGQETQYF | TGTGCCAGCAGCTTAAGGGCCGGACTAGTTGGGGGAGGGCAAGAGACCCAGTACTTC
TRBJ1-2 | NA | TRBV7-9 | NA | CASSLNPTGSYGYTF | TGTGCCAGCAGCCTCAACCCGACAGGTTCCTATGGCTACACCTTC
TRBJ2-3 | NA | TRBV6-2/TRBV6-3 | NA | CASSPSGDTQYF | TGTGCCAGCAGCCCGTCGGGAGATACGCAGTATTTT
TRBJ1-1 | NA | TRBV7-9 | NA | CASSPPTGVNTEAFF | TGTGCCAGCAGCCCCCCGACAGGAGTTAACACTGAAGCTTTCTTT
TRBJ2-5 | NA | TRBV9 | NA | CASSVDPRGGPQETQYF | TGTGCCAGCAGCGTAGACCCCCGCGGAGGGCCCCAAGAGACCCAGTACTTC
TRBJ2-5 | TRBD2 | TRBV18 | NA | CASSSSGTSGQETQYF | TGTGCCAGCTCATCGTCCGGGACTAGCGGACAAGAGACCCAGTACTTC
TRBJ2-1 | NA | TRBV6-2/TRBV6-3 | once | CASSRGSYNEQFF | TGTGCCAGCAGCCGCGGCTCCTACAATGAGCAGTTCTTC
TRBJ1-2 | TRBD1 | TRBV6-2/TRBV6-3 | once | CASSYPDRGYTF | TGTGCCAGCAGTTACCCGGACAGGGGCTACACCTTC
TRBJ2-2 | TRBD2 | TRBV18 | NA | CASSPPRASGPGLFF | TGTGCCAGCTCACCCCCCCGGGCTAGCGGGCCTGGACTGTTTTTT
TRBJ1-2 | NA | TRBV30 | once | CASPNGGILNYGYTF | TGTGCCTCGCCTAACGGGGGGATTTTAAACTATGGCTACACCTTC
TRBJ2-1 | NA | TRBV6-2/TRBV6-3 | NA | CASSYRASGPEQFF | TGTGCCAGCAGTTACAGAGCGAGCGGGCCTGAGCAGTTCTTC
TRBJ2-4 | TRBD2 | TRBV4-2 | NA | CASSQEGGRAKNIQYF | TGTGCCAGCAGCCAAGAGGGCGGGAGGGCCAAAAACATTCAGTACTTC
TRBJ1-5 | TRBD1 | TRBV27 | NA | CASSLGTVGKRRNQPQHF | TGTGCCAGCAGTTTGGGGACAGTAGGGAAAAGACGGAATCAGCCCCAGCATTTT
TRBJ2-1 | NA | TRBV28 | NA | CASSLSPIYNEQFF | TGTGCCAGCAGTTTATCGCCTATCTACAATGAGCAGTTCTTC